This TCR beta chain was recovered during a study of blood T cell repertoires in COVID-19. This CDR3 has 15 residues. The germline V gene encodes CDR1 GTSNPN and CDR2 SVGIG (reference sequence). Germline trimming cut 3 bases from V and 9 bases from J; bases unmatched to any gene: 6. The protocol was immunoSEQ multiplex PCR, while the TCRdb copy is restricted to in-frame clones and leaves out a portion. The sample contains approximately 50,000 clones, roughly 82% of which appear only once. Sample: peripheral blood. The TCR sequence derives from a human donor in a cohort sampled during active COVID-19. The rearrangement uses TRBV30 and TRBJ2-1; 15 nucleotides line up with TRBD2. The CDR3 loop reads CAWSPGLAGGGEQFF. The DNA of the CDR3 is TGTGCCTGGAGCCCGGGACTAGCGGGAGGAGGTGAGCAGTTCTTC.